This T cell receptor beta chain was obtained from a study of spatial heterogeneity in lung cancer. In the study overall: There was a strong correlation between the counts of TCR transcripts measured in tumor regions and a T cell transcriptional module score that was calculated from matched bulk RNA-seq. Points from the study as a whole: Within tumors, counts of expanded alpha and beta TCRs tracked tumor mutation counts.

MiXCR, applied by TCRdb to the 5' RACE reads, yields one record per CDR3 protein. Seen here are roughly 13,000 distinct CDR3 sequences, 3% to 4.5% observed once, and the top ten hold 6% to 8.5%. Time point specified: sample taken at primary tumor resection. V was pared by 4 bases and J by 1 base, with 13 bases between. The CDR3 runs to 15 residues. CDR1 MNHEY and CDR2 SVGAGI come from the germline V gene. This clonotype was seen only a few times. Its antigen is as yet unknown. This material consisted of lung tumor tissue, taken at surgery. The chain recombines TRBV6-5 with TRBJ1-2, with D perhaps TRBD1 (6 bases). The clonotype was recovered from a male donor with early-stage non-small cell lung cancer. In DNA form, the CDR3 reads TGTGCCAGCAGTTCTGGACAGCATATTAACTATGGCTACACCTTC. Its translation is CASSSGQHINYGYTF.